This T cell receptor (beta chain) stems from a study of shared clonotypes between healthy human individuals. Unsorted samples, those not sorted, used roughly 100 million PBMCs for genomic DNA. Germline CDR1 and CDR2: SGHVS and FQNEAQ. Deletions cut 5 bases from V and 6 bases from J, with 20 bases between. The CDR3 is 15 amino acids. Original processing notes: ImmunoSEQ output held junction-only sequences without quality scores, so filtering differed. The repertoire was sequenced with immunoSEQ multiplex PCR; TCRdb's copy has only in-frame clones and lacks some. That table is the source of V, J and clone size, and D and trimming were worked out from the DNA. Among hundreds of thousands of clones listed, around three quarters were seen once.

This receptor was obtained from a woman aged 40-49 years in good health. Some clones in this sample may be carry-over from other donors' samples. Source material: PBMCs. This sequence joins TRBV7-8 and TRBJ2-7; D unclear. The CDR3, as DNA: TGTGCCAGCAGCCAGCAAATCGGGTCCGGCAGCGAGCAGTACTTC. Translating it yields CASSQQIGSGSEQYF. The variable domain in full, with the rest retrieved from reference TRBV7-8 and TRBJ2-7, is GAGVSQSPRYKVAKRGQDVALRCDPISGHVSLFWYQQALGQGPEFLTYFQNEAQLDKSGLPSDRFFAERPEGSVSTLKIQRTQQEDSAVYLCASSQQIGSGSEQYFGPGTRLTVT.